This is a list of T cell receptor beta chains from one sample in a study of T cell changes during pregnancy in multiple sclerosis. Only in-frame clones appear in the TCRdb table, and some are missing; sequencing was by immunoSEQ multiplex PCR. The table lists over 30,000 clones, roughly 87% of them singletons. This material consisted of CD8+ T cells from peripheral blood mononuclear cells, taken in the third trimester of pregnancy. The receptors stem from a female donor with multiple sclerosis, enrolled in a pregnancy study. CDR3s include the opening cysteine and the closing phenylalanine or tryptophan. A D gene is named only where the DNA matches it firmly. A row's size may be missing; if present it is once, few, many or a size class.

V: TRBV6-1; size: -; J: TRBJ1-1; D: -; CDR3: CASRPLSSGLTEAFF; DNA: TGTGCCAGCAGACCTCTATCGAGTGGGCTGACTGAAGCTTTCTTT
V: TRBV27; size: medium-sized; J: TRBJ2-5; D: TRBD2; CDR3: CASSRTSGEGTQYF; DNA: TGTGCCAGCAGTAGGACTAGCGGAGAGGGGACCCAGTACTTC
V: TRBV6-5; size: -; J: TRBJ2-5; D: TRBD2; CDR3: CASSPTGLAGETQYF; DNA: TGTGCCAGCAGTCCTACGGGACTAGCGGGGGAGACCCAGTACTTC
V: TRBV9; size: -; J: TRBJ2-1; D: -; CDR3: CASSLSGGGEQFF; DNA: TGTGCCAGCAGCCTCAGTGGAGGTGGGGAGCAGTTCTTC
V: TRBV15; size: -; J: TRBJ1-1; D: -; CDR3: CATATGPISNTEAFF; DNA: TGTGCCACCGCCACAGGGCCTATTTCGAACACTGAAGCTTTCTTT
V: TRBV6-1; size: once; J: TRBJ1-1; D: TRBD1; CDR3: CASSELVGRGPYTEAFF; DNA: TGTGCCAGCAGTGAATTGGTGGGCAGGGGGCCATACACTGAAGCTTTCTTT
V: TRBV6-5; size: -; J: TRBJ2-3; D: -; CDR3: CASSYVGGQGDTQYF; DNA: TGTGCCAGCAGTTACGTGGGGGGGCAAGGAGATACGCAGTATTTT
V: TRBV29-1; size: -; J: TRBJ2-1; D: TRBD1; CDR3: CSVEGDSYNEQFF; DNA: TGCAGCGTTGAAGGGGACAGTTACAATGAGCAGTTCTTC
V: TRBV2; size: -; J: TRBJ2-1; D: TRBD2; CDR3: CASSSLTSGSLNEQFF; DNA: TGTGCCAGCAGTTCTCTGACTAGCGGGAGCCTCAATGAGCAGTTCTTC
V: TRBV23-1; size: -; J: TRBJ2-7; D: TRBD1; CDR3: CASLRDRSSYEQYF; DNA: TGCGCCAGCCTACGGGACAGGAGCTCCTACGAGCAGTACTTC
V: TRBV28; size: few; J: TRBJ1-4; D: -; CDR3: CASSSDLAGTWGKLFF; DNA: TGTGCCAGCAGTTCCGACCTCGCGGGGACTTGGGGAAAACTGTTTTTT
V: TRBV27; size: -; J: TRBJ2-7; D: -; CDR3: CASGRLSGEQYF; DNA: TGTGCCAGCGGGAGGCTCTCGGGGGAGCAGTACTTC
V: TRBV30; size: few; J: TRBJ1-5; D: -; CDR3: CAWSERGRGNQPQHF; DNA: TGTGCCTGGAGTGAGAGGGGGAGAGGCAATCAGCCCCAGCATTTT
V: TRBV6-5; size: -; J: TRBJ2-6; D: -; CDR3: CASSHNSVGANVLTF; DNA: TGTGCCAGCAGTCATAACTCTGTAGGGGCCAACGTCCTGACTTTC
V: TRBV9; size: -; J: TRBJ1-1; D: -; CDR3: CASTPGRGMNTEAFF; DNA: TGTGCCAGCACCCCTGGCCGGGGGATGAACACTGAAGCTTTCTTT
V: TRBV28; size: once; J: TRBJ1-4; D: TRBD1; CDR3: CATRDRGRATNEKLFF; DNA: TGTGCCACCAGGGACAGGGGGAGGGCAACTAATGAAAAACTGTTTTTT
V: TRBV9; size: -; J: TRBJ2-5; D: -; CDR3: CASSGGGAGETQYF; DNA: TGTGCCAGCAGCGGTGGGGGGGCCGGTGAGACCCAGTACTTC
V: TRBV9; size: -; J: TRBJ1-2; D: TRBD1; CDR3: CASSVAGTGTYGYTF; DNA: TGTGCCAGCAGCGTAGCTGGGACAGGGACGTATGGCTACACCTTC
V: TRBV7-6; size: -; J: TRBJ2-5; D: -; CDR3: CASSRDFSLQETQYF; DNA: TGTGCCAGCAGCCGCGACTTCAGCCTCCAAGAGACCCAGTACTTC
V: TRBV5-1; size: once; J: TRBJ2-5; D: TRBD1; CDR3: CASSLARTGGVVEETQYF; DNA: TGCGCCAGCAGCTTGGCACGGACAGGGGGGGTAGTAGAAGAGACCCAGTACTTC
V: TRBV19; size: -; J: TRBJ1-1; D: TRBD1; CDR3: CASSTRTGVNTEAFF; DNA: TGTGCCAGTAGTACTCGGACAGGGGTGAACACTGAAGCTTTCTTT
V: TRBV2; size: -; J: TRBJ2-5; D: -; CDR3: CASSPSVAHRTDQETQYF; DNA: TGTGCCAGCAGTCCAAGCGTGGCTCACCGAACGGACCAAGAGACCCAGTACTTC
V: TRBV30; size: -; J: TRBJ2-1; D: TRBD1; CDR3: CAWREGGRAYNEQFF; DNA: TGTGCCTGGAGAGAAGGGGGCAGGGCCTACAATGAGCAGTTCTTC
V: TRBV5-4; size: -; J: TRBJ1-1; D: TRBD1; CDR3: CASSGQGKNTEAFF; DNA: TGTGCCAGCAGCGGACAGGGGAAGAACACTGAAGCTTTCTTT
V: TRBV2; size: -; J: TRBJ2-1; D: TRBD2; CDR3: CASSEERGGGYNEQFF; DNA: TGTGCCAGCAGTGAGGAGCGGGGTGGGGGCTACAATGAGCAGTTCTTC
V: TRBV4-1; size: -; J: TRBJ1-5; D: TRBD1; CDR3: CASSQLQGVEPQHF; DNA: TGCGCCAGCAGCCAACTACAGGGGGTAGAGCCCCAGCATTTT
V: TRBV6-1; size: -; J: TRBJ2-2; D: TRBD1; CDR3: CASSGLPGQGGANTGELFF; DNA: TGTGCCAGCAGTGGACTCCCGGGACAGGGGGGAGCGAACACCGGGGAGCTGTTTTTT
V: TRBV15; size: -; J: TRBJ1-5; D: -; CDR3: CATSRDRGSNQPQHF; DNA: TGTGCCACCAGCAGGGATAGGGGGAGCAATCAGCCCCAGCATTTT
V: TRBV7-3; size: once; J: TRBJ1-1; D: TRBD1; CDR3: CASSSYRGGVAFF; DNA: TGTGCCAGCAGCTCGTACAGGGGTGGGGTAGCTTTCTTT
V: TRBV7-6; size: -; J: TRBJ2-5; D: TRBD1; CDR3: CASSLATGGGETQYF; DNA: TGTGCCAGCAGCTTAGCGACAGGGGGCGGGGAGACCCAGTACTTC
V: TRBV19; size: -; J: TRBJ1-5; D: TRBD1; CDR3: CASSPPTGHNQPQHF; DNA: TGTGCCAGTAGTCCCCCGACAGGGCACAATCAGCCCCAGCATTTT
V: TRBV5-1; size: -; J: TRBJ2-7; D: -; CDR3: CASSSRTEGGEQYF; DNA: TGCGCCAGCAGCTCCCGGACAGAAGGTGGGGAGCAGTACTTC
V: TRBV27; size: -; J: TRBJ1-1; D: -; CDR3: CASSFRTRAGQAFF; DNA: TGTGCCAGCAGTTTCCGGACAAGGGCCGGCCAAGCTTTCTTT
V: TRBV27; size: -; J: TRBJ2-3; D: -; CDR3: CASSLYRRGPTDTQYF; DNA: TGTGCCAGCAGTTTATACAGGAGGGGCCCTACAGATACGCAGTATTTT
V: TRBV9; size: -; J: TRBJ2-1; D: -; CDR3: CASSVEDSSYNEQFF; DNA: TGTGCCAGCAGCGTAGAGGACTCAAGTTACAATGAGCAGTTCTTC
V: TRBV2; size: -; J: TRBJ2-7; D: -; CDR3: CASREGGISYEQYF; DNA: TGTGCCAGCAGAGAGGGGGGGATCTCCTACGAGCAGTACTTC
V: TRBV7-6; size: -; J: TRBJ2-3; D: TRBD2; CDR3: CASSPRTSGGATDTQYF; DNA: TGTGCCAGCAGCCCCCGGACTAGCGGGGGGGCGACAGATACGCAGTATTTT